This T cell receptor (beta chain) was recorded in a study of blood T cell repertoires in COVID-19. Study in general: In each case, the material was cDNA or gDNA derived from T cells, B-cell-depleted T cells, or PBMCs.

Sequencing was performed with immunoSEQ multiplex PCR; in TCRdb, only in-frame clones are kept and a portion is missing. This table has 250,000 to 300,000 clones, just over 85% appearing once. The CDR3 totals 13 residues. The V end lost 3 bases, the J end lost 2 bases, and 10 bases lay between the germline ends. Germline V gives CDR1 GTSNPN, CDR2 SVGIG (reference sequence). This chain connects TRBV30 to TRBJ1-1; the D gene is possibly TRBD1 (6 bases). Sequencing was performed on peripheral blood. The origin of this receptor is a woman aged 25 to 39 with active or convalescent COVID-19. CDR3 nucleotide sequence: TGTGCCTGGAGGGAGGACAGCAACACTGAAGCTTTCTTT. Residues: CAWREDSNTEAFF.